The clone carrying this T cell receptor beta chain was recorded a few times. This entry is derived from a study of T-cell memory formation after mild COVID-19. This CDR3 has 15 amino acids. Trimming took 4 bases from V and 3 from J; bases not matched to a gene: 6. The germline CDR1 and CDR2 sequences are SGDLS and YYNGEE. TCRdb passed the 5' RACE reads through MiXCR, listing each CDR3 protein once. This table has approximately 260,000 distinct CDR3 sequences, over 15% appearing once. The receptor comes from a man younger than 30 who had mild COVID-19 (a few samples of this study predate the infection). Cell type and time point are not known. The sequenced material came from PBMCs or a T cell subset sorted from them (not recorded which). The chain carries TRBV9 and TRBJ2-1; the match to TRBD2 covers 8 bases. The CDR3 reads CASSSGGGGYNEQFF. As DNA, the CDR3 is TGTGCCAGCAGCTCCGGGGGGGGCGGCTACAATGAGCAGTTCTTC.